This T cell receptor beta chain originates from a study of sequential checkpoint blockade in melanoma. Whole-study context: Randomization was 1:1 between first-line nivolumab→ipilimumab and ipilimumab→nivolumab. After both sequences, patients received maintenance nivolumab. Points from the study as a whole: Response in arm A was associated with pretreatment TIL clonality.

Stated treatment: randomized to nivolumab then ipilimumab (arm A) or the reverse (arm B). No patient had prior DNA-damaging chemotherapy. CDR1 and CDR2 from the germline V gene are KGHSH and LQKENI. Trimming cost V 3 bases and J 0 bases, with 11 bases left between them. CDR3 size: 15 residues. Generated by immunoSEQ multiplex PCR, the TCRdb table keeps only in-frame clones and is missing some. The sample lists approximately 20,000 clones, around 30% occurring once. On this clone: Antigen unknown.

Source: tumor tissue (inferred from file names), taken from a patient given nivolumab and ipilimumab in sequence. The clonotype was recovered from a human donor with melanoma. The chain recombines TRBV18 with TRBJ1-1; possible D gene TRBD1, 6 bases. Here the CDR3 DNA reads TGTGCCAGCTCACCCCGCAGGGGCATGAACACTGAAGCTTTCTTT. Protein product: CASSPRRGMNTEAFF.